This entry lists 20 T cell receptor beta chains sequenced from one sample in a study of cytomegalovirus exposure and HLA in healthy donors. This PCR relied on a set of 60 Vbeta primers and 13 Jbeta primers. The assay was immunoSEQ multiplex PCR, and TCRdb's table has in-frame clones only and misses some. The sample includes about 170,000 clones, roughly 80% of them seen just once. The source material was PBMCs. Source of these receptors: a woman aged 50 to 60 in good health and CMV-seropositive.

The V call is TRBV7-2, the J call TRBJ2-7; perhaps TRBD2 as D (6 bases). Trimming pared 4 bases from V and 0 bases from J, leaving 16 bases between. Germline values: CDR1 SGHTA, CDR2 FQGNSA. This CDR3 comprises 16 residues. CDR3 DNA: TGTGCCAGCAGCTCCATGACTTGGGGGGACTCCTACGAGCAGTACTTC. Protein: CASSSMTWGDSYEQYF.

This clone was observed a few times. V usage is TRBV9 and J usage is TRBJ1-3; the D gene is possibly TRBD1 (5 bases). The V end was cut by 2 bases, the J end by 0 bases, with 12 bases between. The CDR3 consists of 16 residues. CDR1 is SGDLS and CDR2 is YYNGEE in the germline V gene. The CDR3 spells CASSVTGYHSGNTIYF. The CDR3 DNA reads TGTGCCAGCAGCGTTACAGGTTATCACTCTGGAAACACCATATATTTT.

The chain carries TRBV7-2 and TRBJ1-1; D might be TRBD1 (6 bases). Germline values: CDR1 SGHTA, CDR2 FQGNSA. The length of the CDR3 is 15 residues. Trimming stripped 1 base from V and 3 bases from J, with 12 bases between. DNA for the CDR3: TGTGCCAGCAGCTTAGTATCCTCAGGGGACACTGAAGCTTTCTTT. This codes for CASSLVSSGDTEAFF. The full variable domain, in which reference TRBV7-2 and TRBJ1-1 provide the parts outside the CDR3, is GAGVSQSPSNKVTEKGKDVELRCDPISGHTALYWYRQSLGQGLEFLIYFQGNSAPDKSGLPSDRFSAERTGGSVSTLTIQRTQQEDSAVYLCASSLVSSGDTEAFFGQGTRLTVV.

The chain has TRBV7-9 and TRBJ1-1, with unresolved D. CDR3 length: 11 amino acids. The ends were cut back, 2 bases at V and 11 bases at J, with 9 bases in the middle. Germline V lookup: CDR1 SEHNR, CDR2 FQNEAQ (reference sequence). The CDR3 sequence: CASSLSGEAFF. The CDR3 region has the DNA TGTGCCAGCAGCTTATCTGGAGAGGCTTTCTTT.

The rearrangement joins TRBV6-5 to TRBJ2-7; 8 positions agree with TRBD1. Looked up from germline, CDR1 is MNHEY and CDR2 is SVGAGI. Trimming removed 4 bases from V and 3 bases from J; junction bases left unmatched: 11. CDR3 length equals 16 residues. CDR3 bases: TGTGCCAGCAGTTGGGGGATGGGTGGACAGGGCTACGAGCAGTACTTC. It codes for CASSWGMGGQGYEQYF.

V is TRBV4-3 and J is TRBJ2-2, with D perhaps matching TRBD2 (7 bases). The CDR3 totals 16 residues. Germline V gene lookup returns CDR1 LGHNA and CDR2 YSLEER. The ends were cut back, 1 base at V and 5 bases at J, with 14 bases in the middle. The CDR3 DNA is TGCGCCAGCAGCCAAGTGGGGGGGCCGGGGACCGGGGAGCTGTTTTTT. It encodes CASSQVGGPGTGELFF.

This clone was counted a few times. The rearrangement uses TRBV7-9 and TRBJ1-1; TRBD1 is a possible D gene (5 bases). This CDR3 region has 14 residues. Looked up from germline, CDR1 is SEHNR and CDR2 is FQNEAQ (reference sequence). The V gene lost 8 bases and the J gene lost 1 base, with 14 bases spanning the gap. CDR3 sequence (DNA): TGTGCCAGCTCCCCGTTCAGGGAGAACACTGAAGCTTTCTTT. Protein product: CASSPFRENTEAFF. Based on the CDR3 plus reference TRBV7-9 and TRBJ1-1, the full variable domain is DTGVSQNPRHKITKRGQNVTFRCDPISEHNRLYWYRQTLGQGPEFLTYFQNEAQLEKSRLLSDRFSAERPKGSFSTLEIQRTEQGDSAMYLCASSPFRENTEAFFGQGTRLTVV.

The chain links TRBV7-2 to TRBJ1-2, with 10 bases fitting TRBD1. The V gene's germline CDR1 is SGHTA and CDR2 FQGNSA. The CDR3 runs to 14 residues. With 4 bases clipped from V and 5 bases from J, the junction kept 4 bases outside the gene matches. The CDR3 nucleotides are TGTGCCAGCAGCTCGACAGGGGGCGGATATGGCTACACCTTC. Translation gives CASSSTGGGYGYTF.

In the case of this clone: Mismatch with germline at one junction end may stem from a read error. The genes are TRBV6-5 and TRBJ2-7, with a tentative D call TRBD2 (6 bases). The CDR3 has 15 residues. Per germline, CDR1 MNHEY and CDR2 SVGAGI. In DNA, the CDR3 is TGTGCCAGCAGTTCCCCGGGGGAAATGGGGTACGCGCAGTACTTC. It specifies CASSSPGEMGYAQYF.

The chain carries TRBV6-5 and TRBJ2-7, with 11 positions matching TRBD2. Germline V lookup: CDR1 MNHEY, CDR2 SVGAGI. The length of the CDR3 is 16 residues. The V and J ends lost 4 bases and 3 bases, in that order; junction bases with no gene match: 8. The DNA for the CDR3 is TGTGCCAGCAGTTCCGGGACTAGCGGATTTCTCTACGAGCAGTACTTC. It is translated as CASSSGTSGFLYEQYF.

The chain combines TRBV15 with TRBJ2-3; D gene ambiguous. The ends were cut back, 2 bases at V and 2 bases at J, with 14 bases in the middle. Germline V gives CDR1 LNHNV, CDR2 YYDKDF (reference sequence). This CDR3 is 16 amino acids long. The CDR3 loop reads CATSRPSGGNTDTQYF. The DNA for the CDR3 is TGTGCCACCAGCAGACCGTCGGGTGGAAACACAGATACGCAGTATTTT. The entire variable domain, with the rest obtained from reference TRBV15 and TRBJ2-3, is as follows: DAMVIQNPRYQVTQFGKPVTLSCSQTLNHNVMYWYQQKSSQAPKLLFHYYDKDFNNEADTPDNFQSRRPNTSFCFLDIRSPGLGDTAMYLCATSRPSGGNTDTQYFGPGTRLTVL.

The V gene is TRBV28, the J gene TRBJ2-3, with D perhaps matching TRBD1 (7 bases). The CDR3 extends over 17 amino acids. The V gene lost 3 bases and the J gene lost 5 bases, with 21 bases spanning the gap. Germline assignment: CDR1 MDHEN and CDR2 SYDVKM. CDR3 bases: TGTGCCAGCAGTTTTTCAGCGGCAGGGGGGATGCGAGATACGCAGTATTTT. It codes for CASSFSAAGGMRDTQYF.

The CDR3 spells CASLGQGVQLFF. For the CDR3, the DNA is TGTGCCAGCCTGGGACAGGGGGTTCAACTGTTTTTT. The chain employs TRBV28 and TRBJ1-4; 11 bases are shared with TRBD1. Germline V gene sequence: CDR1 MDHEN, CDR2 SYDVKM. V trimming: 8 bases; J trimming: 12 bases; junction bases outside the gene matches: 5. This CDR3 has 12 amino acids.

The chain is built from TRBV7-2 and TRBJ1-6; D call uncertain. CDR3 length equals 14 residues. Trimming shortened V by 1 base and J by 11 bases, and 12 bases separated the two germline ends. Germline lookup yields CDR1 SGHTA and CDR2 FQGNSA. The CDR3 protein is CASSLVALKAPLHF. The CDR3 DNA reads as TGTGCCAGCAGCTTAGTAGCGTTGAAGGCACCCCTCCACTTT.

The genes are TRBV27 and TRBJ1-1; D possibly corresponds to TRBD1 (5 bases). CDR1 is MNHEY and CDR2 is SMNVEV in the germline V gene (reference sequence). The CDR3 length is 15 residues. V lost 1 base and J 2 bases, leaving 11 bases between the germline ends. CDR3 DNA: TGTGCCAGCAGTTTATTTGCGCGGACAAACACTGAAGCTTTCTTT. As protein: CASSLFARTNTEAFF.

This clone was seen a single time. This rearrangement joins TRBV5-1 to TRBJ2-3; D might be TRBD2 (6 bases). V shed 3 bases and J shed 0 bases, with 17 bases lying between them. CDR3 length: 17 amino acids. Germline lookup yields CDR1 SGHRS and CDR2 YFSETQ. The CDR3 DNA is TGCGCCAGCAGCTCACACCACGGGCGGGGCAGCACAGATACGCAGTATTTT. Translating it yields CASSSHHGRGSTDTQYF.

The rearrangement joins TRBV6-6 to TRBJ2-1, with D tentatively TRBD1 (5 bases). The CDR3 has 13 amino acids. V lost 6 bases, J lost 6 bases, and 12 bases lay in between. Germline V gene data show CDR1 as MNHNY and CDR2 as SVGAGI (reference sequence). The CDR3 here is CASSTLGPNEQFF. In DNA form, the CDR3 reads TGTGCCAGCAGCACTTTGGGGCCCAATGAGCAGTTCTTC.

This clone has only a few counts. The chain combines TRBV18 with TRBJ2-1; D is unresolved. There are 13 residues in the CDR3. V lost 2 bases, J lost 9 bases, and 11 bases lay in between. Germline lookup yields CDR1 KGHSH and CDR2 LQKENI. CDR3 nucleotides: TGTGCCAGCTCACCAATTCCAGCGACTGAGCAGTTCTTC. Protein product: CASSPIPATEQFF.

The V call is TRBV2, the J call TRBJ2-1; maybe TRBD2 (5 bases). The CDR3 spans 13 residues. V was cut by 4 bases and J by 7 bases, with 11 bases left in between. CDR1 and CDR2 from the germline V gene are SNHLY and FYNNEI. The CDR3 nucleotides read TGTGCCAGCAGTGCCGGGGTAGGTAATGAGCAGTTCTTC. This encodes CASSAGVGNEQFF.

Turning to this clone: The conserved final phenylalanine or tryptophan is absent from the CDR3, which likely points to a read error. It is unclear where the CDR3 begins or ends on the DNA, so no DNA is shown, and the CDR3 is as TCRdb lists it. The gene calls are TRBV29-1 and TRBJ2-3; TRBD2, the table's D call, lacks a check against the DNA. The CDR3 numbers 13 amino acids, ends counted. The germline CDR1 and CDR2 sequences are SQVTM and ANQGSEA. This chain's CDR3 is CSVEVMGLAGARH.